Listed here are 17 T cell receptor beta chains from one sample, sequenced in a study of human T cells and chemical hapten exposure. Time point in this sample: pre-sensitization, week 0. Sample treatment: therapeutic diphenylcyclopropenone sensitization with weekly scalp DPC. TCRdb independently ran MiXCR on the RACE reads; one entry per CDR3 protein. This repertoire shows around 300,000 distinct CDR3 sequences, approximately 5% found once; its top ten account for around 8%. The specimen was whole blood, collected in connection with sensitization to the hapten diphenylcyclopropenone (DPC). The receptors were gathered from a woman under 30 with alopecia areata. Some clones in this sample may be carry-over from other donors' samples.

This clonotype has only a few counts. V gene TRBV29-1 combines with J gene TRBJ1-5; a possible D gene is TRBD1 (6 bases). Germline V CDR1 and CDR2: SQVTM, ANQGSEA. Trimming stripped 6 bases from V and 5 bases from J, with 17 bases between. This CDR3 is built from 14 residues. This CDR3 is CSVGGRGLDQPQHF. Here the CDR3 DNA reads TGCAGCGTGGGGGGCAGGGGTCTGGATCAGCCCCAGCATTTT.

The chain joins TRBV5-1 to TRBJ2-5; possibly TRBD2 for D (5 bases). The CDR3 covers 10 residues. Per germline, CDR1 SGHRS and CDR2 YFSETQ. The V and J ends lost 7 bases and 5 bases respectively, with 6 bases between them. The CDR3: CASGEETQYF. The CDR3 DNA follows: TGCGCCAGCGGGGAGGAGACCCAGTACTTC.

In this sample, this clonotype turned up a few times. The chain combines TRBV20-1 with TRBJ1-4, with D unclear. The CDR3 covers 12 residues. Per germline, CDR1 DFQATT and CDR2 SNEGSKA (reference sequence). Deletions cut 3 bases from V and 6 bases from J, with 8 bases between. DNA of the CDR3: TGCAGTGCTAGTGCAAGAGATGAAAAACTGTTTTTT. This codes for CSASARDEKLFF.

This clonotype has a handful of counts. The V call is TRBV6-2 or TRBV6-3, the J call TRBJ2-5, with D uncertain. Germline loops: CDR1 MNHEY, CDR2 SVGEGT. The CDR3 contains 14 residues. V was clipped by 1 base and J by 11 bases, with 17 bases between them. This CDR3 reads CASSYLPRRESQYF. In DNA form, the CDR3 reads TGTGCCAGCAGTTACTTGCCCCGCCGCGAGTCTCAGTACTTC.

The chain carries TRBV2 and TRBJ1-2; 7 nucleotides align to TRBD1. Unmatched junction bases numbered 5, after V lost 5 bases and J lost 8 bases. Germline V CDR1 and CDR2: SNHLY, FYNNEI. The CDR3 is made up of 12 amino acids. CDR3 sequence (DNA): TGTGCCAGCAGTAACAGGGGCGGCGGCTACACCTTC. This gives the protein CASSNRGGGYTF.

In its sample, this clonotype was seen many times. The genes are TRBV2 and TRBJ2-7, with no clear D. V was clipped by 6 bases and J by 2 bases, with 8 bases between them. The CDR3 loop spans 12 amino acids. Looked up from germline, CDR1 is SNHLY and CDR2 is FYNNEI. Here the CDR3 reads CASRGNPYEQYF. CDR3 bases: TGTGCCAGCAGAGGCAACCCCTACGAGCAGTACTTC.

This clonotype was seen more than once but under ten times. The chain uses TRBV12-3 or TRBV12-4 and TRBJ1-5, with 7 positions matching TRBD1. The CDR3 sequence is 15 residues long. V lost 7 bases, J lost 4 bases, and 10 bases stayed unmatched. This chain's CDR3 is CASISGQELNQPQHF. CDR3 DNA sequence: TGTGCCAGCATTAGCGGACAGGAACTAAATCAGCCCCAGCATTTT.

In this sample, this clonotype turned up a few times. This chain links TRBV12-3 or TRBV12-4 with TRBJ1-5; D uncertain. Deletions cut 8 bases from V and 3 bases from J, with 11 bases between. This CDR3 has 13 amino acids. The CDR3 loop reads CASCRTFNQPQHF. The CDR3 bases are TGTGCCAGCTGCCGGACCTTCAATCAGCCCCAGCATTTT.

This clonotype was counted between two and nine times. This chain links TRBV20-1 with TRBJ2-5, with TRBD2 as a possible D gene (8 bases). V was trimmed by 3 bases and J by 11 bases, leaving 13 bases between them. In germline, CDR1 is DFQATT, CDR2 SNEGSKA (reference sequence). This CDR3 is 11 amino acids long. CDR3 loop: CSASRGGQQYF. The CDR3 DNA is TGCAGTGCTAGTCGGGGGGGACAGCAGTACTTC.

This clonotype was counted at least ten times. This chain joins TRBV7-2 and TRBJ1-2; 12 positions agree with TRBD1. CDR1 SGHTA and CDR2 FQGNSA come from the germline V gene. CDR3 length equals 16 residues. J lost 4 bases, V lost 5 bases, and 8 bases had no gene match. The CDR3 loop reads CASSREGTGGAYGYTF. The CDR3 DNA reads TGTGCCAGCAGCCGAGAAGGGACAGGGGGCGCCTATGGCTACACCTTC. Full variable domain (missing parts from reference TRBV7-2 and TRBJ1-2): GAGVSQSPSNKVTEKGKDVELRCDPISGHTALYWYRQSLGQGLEFLIYFQGNSAPDKSGLPSDRFSAERTGGSVSTLTIQRTQQEDSAVYLCASSREGTGGAYGYTFGSGTRLTVV.

The chain links TRBV6-5 to TRBJ2-1, with 15 bases lining up with TRBD2. Per the germline V gene, CDR1 is MNHEY and CDR2 is SVGAGI. J lost 7 bases, V lost 2 bases, and 9 bases had no gene match. There are 18 residues in the CDR3. CDR3 sequence reads: CASSYGIGTSGGRNEQFF. The CDR3 DNA reads as TGTGCCAGCAGTTACGGTATCGGGACTAGCGGGGGGCGAAATGAGCAGTTCTTC.

This clonotype was seen repeatedly, ten times or more. The chain recombines TRBV29-1 with TRBJ2-7; 8 nucleotides align to TRBD2. V was pared by 5 bases and J by 5 bases, with 8 bases of the junction left unmatched. The germline V gene has CDR1 SQVTM and CDR2 ANQGSEA. The CDR3 is made up of 13 amino acids. CDR3: CSVLAGLRDEQYF. The CDR3, as DNA: TGCAGCGTTTTAGCGGGGTTGAGGGACGAGCAGTACTTC.

This clonotype was seen many times. The chain recombines TRBV7-3 with TRBJ1-2; a weak D match, TRBD1 (5 bases). CDR3 size: 13 residues. Per germline, CDR1 SGHTA and CDR2 FQGTGA. V was shortened by 0 bases and J by 4 bases, with 6 bases between the two germline ends. The CDR3 coding sequence is TGTGCCAGCAGCTTAACAGGGGCCTATGGCTACACCTTC. This encodes CASSLTGAYGYTF.

With regard to this clonotype: This sequence may be a read error, since a much larger clone differs from it by one base. V usage is TRBV18 and J usage is TRBJ2-3; D is perhaps TRBD1 (6 bases). The germline gives CDR1 KGHSH, CDR2 LQKENI. This CDR3 has 14 residues. CDR3 residues: CDSSQGLLTDTQYF. CDR3 in DNA: TGTGACAGCTCACAGGGTTTACTCACAGATACGCAGTATTTT.

This clonotype was seen at least ten times. J is TRBJ1-3 and V is TRBV21-1. TRBV21-1 is a pseudogene locus. The CDR3 sequence is 16 residues long. CDR3 in amino acids: CASSKGEERAGNTIYF. The CDR3 nucleotides read TGTGCCAGCAGCAAAGGAGAGGAAAGAGCTGGAAACACCATATATTTT.

This clonotype was detected many times. The V gene is TRBV6-2 or TRBV6-3, the J gene TRBJ2-7, with no clear D. CDR3 length: 14 residues. V lost 2 bases and J lost 4, with 12 bases in between. Germline CDR1 reads MNHEY; CDR2 reads SVGEGT. The CDR3 loop is CASSYLPNQYEQYF. DNA for the CDR3: TGTGCCAGCAGTTACCTGCCGAACCAGTACGAGCAGTACTTC.

This rearrangement joins TRBV5-4 to TRBJ1-4; no clear D gene. The ends were cut back, 0 bases at V and 4 bases at J, with 4 bases in the middle. Germline V gene data show CDR1 as SGHNT and CDR2 as YYREEE (reference sequence). The CDR3 length is 13 residues. Here the CDR3 DNA reads TGTGCCAGCAGCTTGGACGGTAATGAAAAACTGTTTTTT. Protein product: CASSLDGNEKLFF.